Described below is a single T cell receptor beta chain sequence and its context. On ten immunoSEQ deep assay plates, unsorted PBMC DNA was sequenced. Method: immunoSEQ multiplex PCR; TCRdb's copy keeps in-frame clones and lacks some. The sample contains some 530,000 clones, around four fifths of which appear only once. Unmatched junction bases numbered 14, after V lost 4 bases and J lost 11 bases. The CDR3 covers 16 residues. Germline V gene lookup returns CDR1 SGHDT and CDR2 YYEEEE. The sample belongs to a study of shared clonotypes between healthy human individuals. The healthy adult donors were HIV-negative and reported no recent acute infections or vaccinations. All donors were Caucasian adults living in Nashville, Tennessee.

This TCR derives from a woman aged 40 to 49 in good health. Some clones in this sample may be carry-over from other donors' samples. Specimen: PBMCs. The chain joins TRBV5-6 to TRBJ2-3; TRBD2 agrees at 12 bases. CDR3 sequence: CASSPARRLAGAQQYF. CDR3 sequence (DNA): TGTGCCAGCAGCCCCGCGCGCAGACTAGCGGGAGCCCAGCAGTATTTT. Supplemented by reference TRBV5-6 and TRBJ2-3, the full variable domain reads DAGVTQSPTHLIKTRGQQVTLRCSPKSGHDTVSWYQQALGQGPQFIFQYYEEEERQRGNFPDRFSGHQFPNYSSELNVNALLLGDSALYLCASSPARRLAGAQQYFGPGTRLTVL.